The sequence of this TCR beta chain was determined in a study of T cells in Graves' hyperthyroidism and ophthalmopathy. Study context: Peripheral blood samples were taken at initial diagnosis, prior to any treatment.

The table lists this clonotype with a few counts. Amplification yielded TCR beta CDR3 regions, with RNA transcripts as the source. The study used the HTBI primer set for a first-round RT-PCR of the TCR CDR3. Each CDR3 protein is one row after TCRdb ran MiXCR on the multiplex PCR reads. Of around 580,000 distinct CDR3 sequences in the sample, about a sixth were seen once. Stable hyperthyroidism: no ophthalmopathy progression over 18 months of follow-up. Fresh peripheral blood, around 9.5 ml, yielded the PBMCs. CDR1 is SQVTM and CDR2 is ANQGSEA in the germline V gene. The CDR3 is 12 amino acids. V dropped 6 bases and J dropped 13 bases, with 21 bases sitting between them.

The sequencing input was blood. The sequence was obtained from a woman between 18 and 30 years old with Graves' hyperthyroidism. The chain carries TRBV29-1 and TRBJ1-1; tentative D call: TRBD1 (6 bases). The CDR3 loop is CSVDTGPGDDFF. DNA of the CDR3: TGCAGCGTCGATACAGGGCCTGGGGACGATTTCTTT. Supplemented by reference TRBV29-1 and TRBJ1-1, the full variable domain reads SAVISQKPSRDICQRGTSLTIQCQVDSQVTMMFWYRQQPGQSLTLIATANQGSEATYESGFVIDKFPISRPNLTFSTLTVSNMSPEDSSIYLCSVDTGPGDDFFGQGTRLTVV.